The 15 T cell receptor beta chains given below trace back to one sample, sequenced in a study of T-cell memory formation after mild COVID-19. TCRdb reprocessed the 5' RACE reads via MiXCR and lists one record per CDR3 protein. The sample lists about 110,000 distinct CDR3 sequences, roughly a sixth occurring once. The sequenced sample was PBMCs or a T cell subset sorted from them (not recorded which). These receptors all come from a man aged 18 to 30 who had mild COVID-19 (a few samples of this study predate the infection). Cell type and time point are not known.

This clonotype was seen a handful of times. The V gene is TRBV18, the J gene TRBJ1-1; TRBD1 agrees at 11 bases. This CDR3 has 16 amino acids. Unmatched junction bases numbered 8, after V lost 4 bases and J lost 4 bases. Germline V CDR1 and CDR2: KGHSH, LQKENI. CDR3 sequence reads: CASSLFPGQGGTEAFF. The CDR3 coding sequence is TGTGCCAGCTCACTTTTTCCGGGACAGGGGGGCACTGAAGCTTTCTTT. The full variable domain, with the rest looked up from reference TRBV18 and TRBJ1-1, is NAGVMQNPRHLVRRRGQEARLRCSPMKGHSHVYWYRQLPEEGLKFMVYLQKENIIDESGMPKERFSAEFPKEGPSILRIQQVVRGDSAAYFCASSLFPGQGGTEAFFGQGTRLTVV.

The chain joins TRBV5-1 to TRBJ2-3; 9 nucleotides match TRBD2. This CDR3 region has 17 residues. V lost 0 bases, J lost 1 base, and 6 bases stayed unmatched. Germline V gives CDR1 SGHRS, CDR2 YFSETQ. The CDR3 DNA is TGCGCCAGCAGCTTGGGGAGCGGGGGGCAGGGCACAGATACGCAGTATTTT. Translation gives CASSLGSGGQGTDTQYF.

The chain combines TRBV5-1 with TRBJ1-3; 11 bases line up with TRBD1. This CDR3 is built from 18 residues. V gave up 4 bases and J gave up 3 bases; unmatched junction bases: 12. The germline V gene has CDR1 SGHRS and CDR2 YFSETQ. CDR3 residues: CASSLGAGTGGFGNTIYF. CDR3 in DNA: TGCGCCAGCAGCCTGGGAGCCGGGACAGGGGGATTTGGAAACACCATATATTTT.

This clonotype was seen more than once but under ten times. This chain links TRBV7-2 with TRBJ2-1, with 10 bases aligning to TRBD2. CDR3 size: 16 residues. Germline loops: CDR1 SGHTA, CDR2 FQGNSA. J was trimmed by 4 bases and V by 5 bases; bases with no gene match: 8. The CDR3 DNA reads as TGTGCCAGCAGCCCGAGGCAGCGGGGGGGTTACAATGAGCAGTTCTTC. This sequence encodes CASSPRQRGGYNEQFF.

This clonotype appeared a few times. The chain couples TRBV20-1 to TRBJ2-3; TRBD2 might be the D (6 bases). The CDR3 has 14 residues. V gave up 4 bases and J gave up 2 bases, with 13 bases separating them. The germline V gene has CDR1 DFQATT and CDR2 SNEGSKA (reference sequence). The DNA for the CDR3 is TGCAGTGCTACGTCCGGGGGAGACACAGATACGCAGTATTTT. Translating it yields CSATSGGDTDTQYF.

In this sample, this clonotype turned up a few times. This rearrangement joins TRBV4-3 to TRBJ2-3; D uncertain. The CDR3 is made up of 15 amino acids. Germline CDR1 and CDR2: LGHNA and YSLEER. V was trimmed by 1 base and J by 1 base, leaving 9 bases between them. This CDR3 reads CASSQGGSRTDTQYF. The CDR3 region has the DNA TGCGCCAGCAGCCAAGGAGGCAGCCGCACAGATACGCAGTATTTT.

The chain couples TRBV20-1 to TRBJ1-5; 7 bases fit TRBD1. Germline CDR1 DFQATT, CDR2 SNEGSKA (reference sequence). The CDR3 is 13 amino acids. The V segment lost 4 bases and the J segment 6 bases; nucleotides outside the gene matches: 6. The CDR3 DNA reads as TGCAGTGCTACCGGACAGGAAAGTCAGCCCCAGCATTTT. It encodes CSATGQESQPQHF.

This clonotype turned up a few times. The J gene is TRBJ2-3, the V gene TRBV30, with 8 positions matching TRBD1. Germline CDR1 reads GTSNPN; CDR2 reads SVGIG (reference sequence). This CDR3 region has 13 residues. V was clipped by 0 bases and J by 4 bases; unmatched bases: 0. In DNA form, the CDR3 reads TGTGCCTGGAGTGTACAGGGGGCAGATACGCAGTATTTT. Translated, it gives CAWSVQGADTQYF.

CDR3 DNA: TGTGCCAGCATAAATCCCTTTGACAGGGTTCCTGAAGCTTTCTTT. Protein sequence: CASINPFDRVPEAFF. The gene calls are TRBV7-6 and TRBJ1-1; TRBD1 matches at 7 bases. With 7 bases clipped from V and 6 bases from J, the junction kept 14 bases outside the gene matches. The CDR3 contains 15 residues. Germline V gives CDR1 SGHVS, CDR2 FNYEAQ. Looking up the rest from reference TRBV7-6 and TRBJ1-1 gives the full variable domain: GAGVSQSPRYKVTKRGQDVALRCDPISGHVSLYWYRQALGQGPEFLTYFNYEAQQDKSGLPNDRFSAERPEGSISTLTIQRTEQRDSAMYRCASINPFDRVPEAFFGQGTRLTVV.

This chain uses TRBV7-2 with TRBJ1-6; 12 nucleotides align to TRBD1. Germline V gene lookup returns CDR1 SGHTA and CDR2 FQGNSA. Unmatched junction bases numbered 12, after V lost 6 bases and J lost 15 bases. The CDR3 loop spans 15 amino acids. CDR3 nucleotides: TGTGCCAGCAGGACGGGGACAGGGGGCGCCCCCGGCCTCCACTTT. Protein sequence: CASRTGTGGAPGLHF.

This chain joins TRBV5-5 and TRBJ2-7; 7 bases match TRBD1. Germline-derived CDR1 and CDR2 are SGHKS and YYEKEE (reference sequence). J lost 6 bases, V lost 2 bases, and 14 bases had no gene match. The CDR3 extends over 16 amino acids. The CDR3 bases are TGTGCCAGCAGCTTTCGAGACAGAGGGGGCCTCGGCGAGCAGTACGTC. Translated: CASSFRDRGGLGEQYV.

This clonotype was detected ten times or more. The CDR3: CASGLEDRSQFF. The CDR3 DNA is TGTGCCAGCGGACTAGAGGACAGGTCTCAGTTCTTC. V is TRBV7-2 and J is TRBJ2-1; either TRBD1 or TRBD2 may fit D (7 bases each). CDR3 length: 12 amino acids. CDR1 is SGHTA, CDR2 FQGNSA, per germline. V dropped 8 bases and J dropped 13 bases, with 18 bases sitting between them.

The DNA of the CDR3 is TGCGCCAGCAGCTTGACCCCGGGACAGGGCTACGAGCAGTACGTC. Translating gives CASSLTPGQGYEQYV. The chain has TRBV5-1 and TRBJ2-7; 9 bases are shared with TRBD1. Trimming at V came to 1 base and at J to 3 bases, leaving 5 bases not matched to a gene. The CDR3 extends over 15 amino acids. The germline V gene has CDR1 SGHRS and CDR2 YFSETQ.

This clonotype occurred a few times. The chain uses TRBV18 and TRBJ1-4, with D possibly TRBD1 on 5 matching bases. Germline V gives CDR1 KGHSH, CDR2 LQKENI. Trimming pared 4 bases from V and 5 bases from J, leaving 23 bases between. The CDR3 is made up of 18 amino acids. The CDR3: CASSLFTPRGEENEKLFF. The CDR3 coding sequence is TGTGCCAGCTCACTTTTCACTCCCCGGGGGGAGGAGAATGAAAAACTGTTTTTT.

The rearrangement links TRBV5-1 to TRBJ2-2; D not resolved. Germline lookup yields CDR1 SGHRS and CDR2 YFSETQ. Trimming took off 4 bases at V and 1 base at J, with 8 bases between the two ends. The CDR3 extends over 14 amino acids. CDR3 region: CASSPVENTGELFF. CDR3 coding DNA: TGCGCCAGCAGCCCCGTCGAGAACACCGGGGAGCTGTTTTTT.